Sequencing of this T cell receptor beta chain was carried out in a study of shared clonotypes between healthy human individuals. Study at large: Plates per donor: three CD4 naive, three CD4 memory, two CD8 naive, one CD8 memory.

This CDR3 is built from 16 residues. CDR1 is LGHNT and CDR2 is FRNRAP in the germline V gene. Measured with immunoSEQ multiplex PCR; TCRdb has only the in-frame clones, and not every one. Counted here are roughly 2 million clones, over 85% occurring once; the ten biggest clones make up around 0.13%. CD45RA+ naive and CD45RA-negative memory subsets were separated from CD4+ cells. About this clone: What it recognizes is unknown. One base away lies a much larger clone, so this may be a sequencing read error. At the DNA level, this CDR3 is encoded by other sequences in the same sample as well.

Whole-study results and caveats: Genetic and exposure-history diversity was limited by the few donors. Researchers sampled only blood; tissue repertoires likely differ.

Material for sequencing was naive CD4+ T cells sorted from blood. Stated subset: CD45RA+ positively selected. The TCR originated in a man between 18 and 29 years old in good health. The V and J genes are TRBV12-5 and TRBJ2-5; tentative D call: TRBD2 (5 bases). The CDR3 spells CASGLVLSGHLETQYF. The CDR3 region has the DNA TGTGCTAGTGGTTTGGTTCTAAGCGGCCACCTAGAGACTCAGTACTTC.